This TCR beta chain was recovered during a study of T cell responses to AZD1222 COVID-19 vaccine. Broader study findings: There were mostly white British donors and more females than males, and clonal diversity was possibly underestimated. The peak T cell response came first, and repertoires were sampled only after it. Only a handful of individuals given AZD1222 were seropositive at baseline. Spike as a whole was targeted by vaccine-associated CD4 TCRs, dominant at 160-218 and 743-854.

Points on this clone: What it binds is unknown.

This CDR3 has 13 residues. CDR1 and CDR2 from the germline V gene are SGDLS and YYNGEE. The germline V and J ends were trimmed by 7 bases and 2 bases, with 11 bases remaining between them. Only in-frame clones appear in the TCRdb table, and some are missing; sequencing was by immunoSEQ multiplex PCR. Of 120,000 or so clones listed, more than 80% are singletons. The chain combines TRBV9 with TRBJ2-3; tentatively, D is TRBD2 (6 bases). The sequence was collected from an adult who received the MenACWY meningococcal vaccine as a control. The sample was peripheral blood, taken 28 days after the second dose of the MenACWY control vaccine. CDR3 region: CASSRGNTDTQYF. CDR3 bases: TGTGCCAGCTCCCGGGGGAACACAGATACGCAGTATTTT. Drawing the rest from reference TRBV9 and TRBJ2-3, the complete variable domain is DSGVTQTPKHLITATGQRVTLRCSPRSGDLSVYWYQQSLDQGLQFLIQYYNGEERAKGNILERFSAQQFPDLHSELNLSSLELGDSALYFCASSRGNTDTQYFGPGTRLTVL.